These 25 T cell receptor beta chains share one sample of origin, sequenced in a study of blood T cell repertoires in COVID-19. Some clones are missing from TCRdb's copy, which holds only in-frame ones; the method was immunoSEQ multiplex PCR. The sample consists of around 92,000 clones, about 83% of them appearing once. The sequencing input was peripheral blood. These receptors all come from a woman of 80 years or more with acute or convalescent COVID-19.

This rearrangement joins TRBV11-3 to TRBJ2-5; 14 bases agree with TRBD2. The CDR3 runs to 16 residues. V shed 4 bases and J 5 bases; nucleotides not matched to a gene: 6. The V gene's germline CDR1 is SGHNT and CDR2 YENEEA. The CDR3 DNA sequence: TGTGCCAGCAGCTCACGCGGACTAGCGGGAGGTGAGACCCAGTACTTC. Residues: CASSSRGLAGGETQYF.

The chain uses TRBV19 and TRBJ1-2, with D possibly being TRBD1 (6 bases). V lost 7 bases to trimming and J lost 0 bases, with 12 bases between them. There are 14 residues in the CDR3. Germline loops: CDR1 LNHDA, CDR2 SQIVND (reference sequence). Here the CDR3 reads CASTGTNSNYGYTF. The CDR3 DNA sequence: TGTGCCAGTACCGGGACAAACTCTAACTATGGCTACACCTTC.

The chain has TRBV21-1 and TRBJ1-5. TRBV21-1 counts as a pseudogene. The CDR3 sequence is 21 residues long. This CDR3 is CASSKVGGPTMGSISNQPQHF. DNA of the CDR3: TGTGCCAGCAGCAAAGTGGGGGGACCTACGATGGGCTCCATTAGCAATCAGCCCCAGCATTTT.

The chain links TRBV18 to TRBJ1-2; TRBD1 might be the D (6 bases). CDR1 is KGHSH, CDR2 LQKENI, per germline. The CDR3 length is 13 residues. Trimming removed 5 bases from V and 4 bases from J, with 11 bases in between. The CDR3 loop is CASSAGQPYGYTF. In DNA, the CDR3 is TGTGCCAGCTCAGCTGGACAGCCCTATGGCTACACCTTC.

The V gene is TRBV19, the J gene TRBJ1-2; 7 bases agree with TRBD1. Germline CDR1 is LNHDA and CDR2 is SQIVND (reference sequence). This CDR3 spans 14 amino acids. J was trimmed by 3 bases and V by 3 bases; bases with no gene match: 4. CDR3 in amino acids: CASSILQGDYGYTF. CDR3 nucleotides: TGTGCCAGTAGTATCCTTCAGGGGGACTATGGCTACACCTTC.

The V call is TRBV7-3, the J call TRBJ1-1, with D perhaps matching TRBD1 (5 bases). Trimming cost V 2 bases and J 1 base, with 8 bases left between them. Germline CDR1 and CDR2: SGHTA and FQGTGA. This CDR3 has 14 residues. The CDR3 bases are TGTGCCAGCAGCTTAGGGGGGGAGAACACTGAAGCTTTCTTT. Translated: CASSLGGENTEAFF.

The rearrangement links TRBV15 to TRBJ1-1; 8 bases match TRBD1. CDR3 length equals 14 residues. Germline V gene data show CDR1 as LNHNV and CDR2 as YYDKDF (reference sequence). V dropped 3 bases and J dropped 5; count of bases not matched to a gene: 5. The CDR3 region is CATSSRQGRTEAFF. Written as DNA, the CDR3 is TGTGCCACCAGCAGTCGACAGGGGAGGACTGAAGCTTTCTTT.

The CDR3 nucleotides read TGTGCCAGTATGCGGGGTTCTGGGGCCAACGTCCTGACTTTC. Translated, it gives CASMRGSGANVLTF. The V call is TRBV19, the J call TRBJ2-6, with D possibly matching TRBD2 (6 bases). V lost 7 bases to trimming and J lost 1 base, with 8 bases between them. The CDR3 totals 14 residues. Germline CDR1 LNHDA, CDR2 SQIVND (reference sequence). The complete variable domain, with remaining parts taken from reference TRBV19 and TRBJ2-6, reads DGGITQSPKYLFRKEGQNVTLSCEQNLNHDAMYWYRQDPGQGLRLIYYSQIVNDFQKGDIAEGYSVSREKKESFPLTVTSAQKNPTAFYLCASMRGSGANVLTFGAGSRLTVL.

V is TRBV19 and J is TRBJ2-3; D may be TRBD2 (5 bases). The CDR3 contains 14 residues. CDR1 LNHDA and CDR2 SQIVND come from the germline V gene (reference sequence). Trimming removed 7 bases from V and 7 bases from J, with 18 bases in between. The CDR3 spells CASKARTSLNTQYF. The CDR3 region has the DNA TGTGCCAGTAAAGCCCGAACTAGTTTAAATACGCAGTATTTT. Drawing the rest from reference TRBV19 and TRBJ2-3, the complete variable domain is DGGITQSPKYLFRKEGQNVTLSCEQNLNHDAMYWYRQDPGQGLRLIYYSQIVNDFQKGDIAEGYSVSREKKESFPLTVTSAQKNPTAFYLCASKARTSLNTQYFGPGTRLTVL.

The chain couples TRBV18 to TRBJ1-1; a weak D match, TRBD1 (5 bases). The CDR3 sequence is 14 residues long. V gave up 3 bases and J gave up 5 bases, with 13 bases separating them. In germline, CDR1 is KGHSH, CDR2 LQKENI. Here the CDR3 DNA reads TGTGCCAGCTCACCCGTCCAGGGACTTACTGAAGCTTTCTTT. Translation: CASSPVQGLTEAFF.

This clone was counted only a few times. J is TRBJ2-1 and V is TRBV18; D not certain. The V gene's germline CDR1 is KGHSH and CDR2 LQKENI. The CDR3 runs to 12 residues. The V end lost 1 base, the J end lost 8 bases, and 6 bases lay between the germline ends. CDR3: CASSPRVDEQFF. In DNA form, the CDR3 reads TGTGCCAGCTCACCACGCGTGGATGAGCAGTTCTTC.

The genes are TRBV29-1 and TRBJ2-5; 11 positions match TRBD2. The CDR3 consists of 14 residues. V lost 6 bases, J lost 3 bases, and 6 bases stayed unmatched. In germline, CDR1 is SQVTM, CDR2 ANQGSEA. The CDR3 DNA follows: TGCAGCGTAGAGGGGACTAGCGGAGAAGAGACCCAGTACTTC. It encodes CSVEGTSGEETQYF.

This chain connects TRBV28 to TRBJ2-1, with D possibly being TRBD1 (6 bases). V lost 6 bases to trimming and J lost 7 bases, with 16 bases between them. The CDR3 spans 14 residues. CDR1 and CDR2 from the germline V gene are MDHEN and SYDVKM. Here the CDR3 reads CASREGQRGNEQFF. CDR3 in DNA: TGTGCCAGCAGAGAGGGACAACGAGGGAATGAGCAGTTCTTC.

The chain is built from TRBV5-1 and TRBJ2-7; D unclear. With 5 bases removed from V and 1 base from J, the gap between germline ends came to 16 bases. The CDR3 extends over 15 amino acids. Germline V gene lookup returns CDR1 SGHRS and CDR2 YFSETQ. The chain's CDR3 is CASRADTASSYEQYF. The CDR3 coding sequence is TGCGCCAGCAGAGCTGATACAGCCTCTTCCTACGAGCAGTACTTC.

This clone was seen only once. This chain connects TRBV7-2 to TRBJ2-5; D remains ambiguous. The CDR3 loop spans 13 amino acids. Between the trimmed V and J ends, which lost 5 bases and 3 bases, there was a span of 10 bases. Germline V lookup: CDR1 SGHTA, CDR2 FQGNSA. The CDR3 loop is CASSIYREETQYF. In nucleotides, the CDR3 is TGTGCCAGCAGCATATACAGAGAAGAGACCCAGTACTTC.

This chain links TRBV11-2 with TRBJ1-5; 7 bases match TRBD1. The CDR3 covers 15 residues. With V trimmed by 2 bases and J by 3 bases, 4 bases remained unmatched. The germline CDR1 and CDR2 sequences are SGHAT and FQNNGV. Here the CDR3 reads CASSLTGEANQPQHF. CDR3 DNA sequence: TGTGCCAGCAGCTTAACAGGGGAAGCCAATCAGCCCCAGCATTTT.

CDR3 in DNA: TGTGCCAGCAGCTCCCAATCTTCACCCCTCCACTTT. Its protein product is CASSSQSSPLHF. The chain carries TRBV11-2 and TRBJ1-6; unclear D gene. Germline V gives CDR1 SGHAT, CDR2 FQNNGV. The CDR3 is 12 amino acids. Trimming took 4 bases from V and 9 from J, leaving 7 bases between them. The entire variable domain, with the rest obtained from reference TRBV11-2 and TRBJ1-6, is as follows: EAGVAQSPRYKIIEKRQSVAFWCNPISGHATLYWYQQILGQGPKLLIQFQNNGVVDDSQLPKDRFSAERLKGVDSTLKIQPAKLEDSAVYLCASSSQSSPLHFGNGTRLTVT.

DNA of the CDR3: TGTGCCAGCAGCTTAGAGCCCAGGGGGCACTCACCCCTCCACTTT. Amino acid sequence: CASSLEPRGHSPLHF. This rearrangement joins TRBV11-3 to TRBJ1-6; 8 bases line up with TRBD1. In germline, CDR1 is SGHNT, CDR2 YENEEA. This CDR3 is built from 15 residues. J lost 10 bases, V lost 0 bases, and 5 bases had no gene match.

The rearrangement joins TRBV10-2 to TRBJ2-7; 8 positions agree with TRBD2. The CDR3 is 13 amino acids. Germline trimming cut 6 bases from V and 1 base from J; bases unmatched to any gene: 2. Germline V gives CDR1 WSHSY, CDR2 SAAADI. CDR3 sequence (DNA): TGCGCCAGCAGACCGGGAGGGTCCTACGAGCAGTACTTC. It translates to CASRPGGSYEQYF.

The rearrangement joins TRBV5-1 to TRBJ2-7; the D gene is possibly TRBD1 (6 bases). The CDR3 totals 14 residues. The germline V gene encodes CDR1 SGHRS and CDR2 YFSETQ. V was clipped by 1 base and J by 5 bases, with 13 bases between them. This CDR3 is CASSLTTGINEQYF. The CDR3 DNA is TGCGCCAGCAGCTTGACCACAGGGATCAACGAGCAGTACTTC.

The V and J genes are TRBV6-5 and TRBJ2-1; 14 bases match TRBD2. CDR1 MNHEY and CDR2 SVGAGI come from the germline V gene. The CDR3 has 13 amino acids. Trimming at V came to 8 bases and at J to 8 bases, leaving 2 bases not matched to a gene. The CDR3, as DNA: TGTGCCAGCGGGACTAGCGGGAGCGATGAGCAGTTCTTC. Protein product: CASGTSGSDEQFF.

J is TRBJ2-2 and V is TRBV4-1, with TRBD2 as a possible D gene (6 bases). The V end lost 1 base, the J end lost 5 bases, and 17 bases lay between the germline ends. The CDR3 spans 17 residues. Per the germline V gene, CDR1 is MGHRA and CDR2 is YSYEKL. The CDR3 loop is CASSQGQFGRETGELFF. The CDR3 coding sequence is TGCGCCAGCAGCCAAGGGCAGTTCGGCCGGGAGACCGGGGAGCTGTTTTTT.

This chain uses TRBV3-1 (or the pseudogene TRBV3-2) with TRBJ2-1, with 10 bases identical to TRBD1. V was pared by 3 bases and J by 5 bases, with 7 bases of the junction left unmatched. The CDR3 spans 16 residues. Germline CDR1 and CDR2: LGHDT and YNNKEL (reference sequence). The chain's CDR3 is CASSHSPGTGDNEQFF. CDR3 nucleotide sequence: TGTGCCAGCAGCCATAGTCCCGGGACAGGGGACAATGAGCAGTTCTTC.

The rearrangement joins TRBV9 to TRBJ2-5, with 8 positions matching TRBD2. This CDR3 contains 15 residues. J was trimmed by 5 bases and V by 4 bases; bases with no gene match: 10. The germline CDR1 and CDR2 sequences are SGDLS and YYNGEE. In DNA form, the CDR3 reads TGTGCCAGCAGCCGTAGCGGGACCGCCCGGGAGACCCAGTACTTC. Its protein product is CASSRSGTARETQYF.

The table lists this clone with a count of one. This chain joins TRBV24-1 and TRBJ2-2; 10 bases map to TRBD2. J gave up 6 bases and V 2 bases, and 2 bases lay outside the gene matches. Looked up from germline, CDR1 is KGHDR and CDR2 is SFDVKD. The CDR3 totals 15 residues. CDR3 bases: TGTGCCACCAGTGATTCTCTAGCGGGAGCCGGGGAGCTGTTTTTT. Amino acids: CATSDSLAGAGELFF.